This TCR beta chain came from a study of early T cells in non-severe SARS-CoV-2 infection. Findings and caveats of the study: Matching against VDJdb likely underestimated virus-specific expansions, favoring anti-spike CD8.

TCRdb reprocessed the 5' RACE reads with MiXCR, giving one entry per CDR3 protein. Altogether more than 95,000 distinct CDR3 sequences are present, approximately 10% being singletons, with the ten largest covering around 4.7%. The table lists this clonotype with a few counts. The antigen is undetermined. Deletions cut 0 bases from V and 4 bases from J, with 9 bases between. The V gene's germline CDR1 is SGHAT and CDR2 FQNNGV. The length of the CDR3 is 14 residues. The V call is TRBV11-2, the J call TRBJ1-2; TRBD1 might be the D (5 bases). The sample here was whole blood, taken at baseline. This receptor was identified in an adult who was a healthcare worker with PCR-confirmed SARS-CoV-2 infection or an uninfected control (not recorded which). Here the CDR3 DNA reads TGTGCCAGCAGCTTAGAAGGGGACGGCTATGGCTACACCTTC. Encoded protein: CASSLEGDGYGYTF.